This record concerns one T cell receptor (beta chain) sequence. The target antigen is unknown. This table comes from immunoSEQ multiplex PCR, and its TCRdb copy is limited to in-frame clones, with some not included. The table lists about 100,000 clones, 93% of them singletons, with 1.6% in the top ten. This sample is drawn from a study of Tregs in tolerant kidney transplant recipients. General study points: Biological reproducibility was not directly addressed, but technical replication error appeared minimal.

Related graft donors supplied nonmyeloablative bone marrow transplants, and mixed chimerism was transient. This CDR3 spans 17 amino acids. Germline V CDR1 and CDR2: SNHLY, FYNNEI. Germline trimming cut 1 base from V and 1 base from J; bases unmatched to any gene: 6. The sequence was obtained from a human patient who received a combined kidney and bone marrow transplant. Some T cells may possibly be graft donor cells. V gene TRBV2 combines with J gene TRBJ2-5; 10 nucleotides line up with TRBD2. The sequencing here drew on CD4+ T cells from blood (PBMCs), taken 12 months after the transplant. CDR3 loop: CASSEGFLAGGQETQYF. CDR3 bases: TGTGCCAGCAGTGAAGGGTTTTTAGCGGGGGGCCAAGAGACCCAGTACTTC. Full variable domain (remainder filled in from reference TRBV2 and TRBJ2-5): EPEVTQTPSHQVTQMGQEVILRCVPISNHLYFYWYRQILGQKVEFLVSFYNNEISEKSEIFDDQFSVERPDGSNFTLKIRSTKLEDSAMYFCASSEGFLAGGQETQYFGPGTRLLVL.